This T cell receptor beta chain was found in a study of CD8 T cells in Susac syndrome. This clonotype was recorded once. Trimming stripped 4 bases from V and 4 bases from J, with 22 bases between. Germline V CDR1 and CDR2: MNHEY, SMNVEV (reference sequence). This CDR3 has 17 amino acids. It was with random hexamers that roughly 0.5 to 1 ug RNA was reverse transcribed. Via MiXCR, TCRdb re-called the immunoSEQ multiplex PCR reads, giving one row per CDR3 protein. The table lists 160,000 or so distinct CDR3 sequences, roughly 96% of them singletons. The V call is TRBV27, the J call TRBJ1-1, with D perhaps TRBD1 (6 bases). The sample was CD8+ T cells from PBMCs. The receptor comes from a human donor with multiple sclerosis. The CDR3 DNA follows: TGTGCCAGCAGTTCCCCACACCACACAGGGAGGACCACTGAAGCTTTCTTT. This translates into CASSSPHHTGRTTEAFF.